These 3 T cell receptor beta chains came from one sample sequenced in a study of CD8+ T cells in alopecia areata. Following RNA extraction, reverse transcription yielded cDNA that acted as the sequencing template. Profiled with immunoSEQ multiplex PCR; TCRdb holds only in-frame clones, not every one. The sample lists around 34,000 clones, 55% seen once, with around 40% in the top ten. The sample comprised NKG2D-high CD8+ T cells sorted from blood. The receptors shown here come from a human donor with alopecia areata.

This clone was observed a few times. The chain's CDR3 is CASRTEYQGYTF. CDR3 sequence (DNA): TGTGCCAGCAGAACAGAATACCAGGGCTACACCTTC. V usage is TRBV28 and J usage is TRBJ1-2; no reliable D call. Germline V gene sequence: CDR1 MDHEN, CDR2 SYDVKM. The CDR3 runs to 12 residues. Trimming shortened V by 6 bases and J by 8 bases, and 13 bases separated the two germline ends.

The V call is TRBV27, the J call TRBJ2-7; no clear D. This CDR3 is 13 amino acids long. Trimming removed 2 bases from V and 2 bases from J, with 7 bases in between. Germline lookup yields CDR1 MNHEY and CDR2 SMNVEV (reference sequence). CDR3 loop: CASSLTPTYEQYF. In nucleotides, the CDR3 is TGTGCCAGCAGTTTAACCCCTACCTACGAGCAGTACTTC.

The sample holds a few counts of this clone. V gene TRBV19 combines with J gene TRBJ2-1; the match to TRBD1 covers 8 bases. The CDR3 contains 15 residues. The junction had 6 bases not matched to a gene; V was cut back by 6 bases and J by 2 bases. Germline V lookup: CDR1 LNHDA, CDR2 SQIVND (reference sequence). CDR3 DNA: TGTGCCAGTAGCCCGGACAGGGCGACCTACAATGAGCAGTTCTTC. It is translated as CASSPDRATYNEQFF.